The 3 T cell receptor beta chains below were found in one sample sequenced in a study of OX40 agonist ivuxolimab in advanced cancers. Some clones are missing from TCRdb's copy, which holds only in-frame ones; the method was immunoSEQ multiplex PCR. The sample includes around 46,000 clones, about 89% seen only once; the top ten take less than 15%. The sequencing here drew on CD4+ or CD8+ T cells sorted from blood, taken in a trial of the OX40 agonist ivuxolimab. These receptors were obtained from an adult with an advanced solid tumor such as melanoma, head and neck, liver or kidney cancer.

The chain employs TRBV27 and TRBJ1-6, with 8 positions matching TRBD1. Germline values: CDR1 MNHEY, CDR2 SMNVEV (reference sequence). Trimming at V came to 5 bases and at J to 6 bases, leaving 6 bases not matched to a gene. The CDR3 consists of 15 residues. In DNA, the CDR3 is TGTGCCAGCAGTCCCGGGACAGGATCTAATTCACCCCTCCACTTT. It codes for CASSPGTGSNSPLHF.

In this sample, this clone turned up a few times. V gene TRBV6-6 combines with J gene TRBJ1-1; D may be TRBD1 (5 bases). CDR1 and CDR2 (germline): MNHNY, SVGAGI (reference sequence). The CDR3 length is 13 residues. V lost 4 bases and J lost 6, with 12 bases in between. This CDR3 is CASSFATAAEAFF. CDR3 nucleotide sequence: TGTGCCAGCAGTTTCGCGACAGCGGCTGAAGCTTTCTTT.

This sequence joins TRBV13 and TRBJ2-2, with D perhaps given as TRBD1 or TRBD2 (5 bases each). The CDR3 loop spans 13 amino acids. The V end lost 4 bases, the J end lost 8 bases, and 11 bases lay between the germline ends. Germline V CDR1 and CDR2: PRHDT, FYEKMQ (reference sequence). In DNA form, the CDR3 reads TGTGCCAGCAGCTCGCGTGGGGGAGGGGAGCTGTTTTTT. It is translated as CASSSRGGGELFF.